This TCR beta chain came from a study of blood T cell repertoires in COVID-19 (dated by TCRdb to the early 2020s). For the study in its entirety: The collaborator samples originated in the United States, Italy and Spain and spanned the acute and convalescent phases of COVID-19. Nearly every sample came with metadata listing a de-identified subject ID, COVID-19 status, age in years and sex. The repertoires were released in a freely available public database intended as a resource for research on the immune response to SARS-CoV-2. Samples were obtained from the ongoing ImmuneRACE study (first 160 participants) and from 1,254 subjects provided by 6 global collaborators. Subjects who had been exposed to COVID-19, were actively infected with it, or had recovered from it provided the deeply sampled blood TCRbeta repertoires that made up the dataset. Where HLA class I and class II types were available, the types were taken from metadata supplied by the sample provider, not from assay-based typing. The material from the prospective study consisted of cDNA or gDNA derived from T cells, B-cell-depleted T cells, or PBMCs.

The CDR3 spans 13 residues, from the cysteine through the phenylalanine. Solely the CDR3 DNA is kept, with 39 bases framed from the first base. Sequences KGHSH (CDR1) and LQKENI (CDR2) are obtained from the germline V gene. V gives up 3 bases and J gives up 4 bases, and the segment between their germline ends measures 10 bases. TCRbeta CDR3 regions were amplified from genomic DNA using the immunoSEQ Assay, a bias-controlled multiplex PCR. On the study's bioinformatics: The number of nucleated cells in each sample was estimated from the amplification of reference gene primers within the assay. To quantify the absolute abundance of each unique TCRbeta CDR3 rearrangement, sequence reads were collapsed and filtered. For each sample, productive Simpson clonality was calculated as the square root of Simpson's diversity index across productive rearrangements. TCRdb carries this immuneACCESS record with in-frame sequences only. Its versions omit some clonotypes, under half of them owing to an unresolved V gene in the studies checked, with the rest unexplained. Clonal size and the V and J genes are those of that table, whereas D and trimming came from the DNA. In all, the sample holds some 15,000 clones, and just over 85% of those were seen once. About 2.5% of the sample rests with the top ten.

General study outcomes and caveats: How much clinical and demographic metadata was included differed by source and by participant, and the metadata was provided uncurated.

The collaborating institutions used their own protocols to collect whole blood in K2EDTA tubes. For TCRbeta analysis, collaborators shipped samples in one of three forms: frozen whole blood, isolated PBMCs, or DNA extracted from either of those sample types. This clone was observed a single time. What this receptor recognizes is not known. No quality values exist for individual bases; no much larger clone is one base distant. Specimen: peripheral blood. The receptor's source is a human donor in a cohort sampled during active COVID-19. The chain couples TRBV18 to TRBJ2-7; the D region possibly corresponds to TRBD2 (5 bases align). The CDR3 in this case is CASSPGAAYEQYF. The DNA sequence follows: TGTGCCAGCTCACCTGGAGCGGCGTACGAGCAGTACTTC.